What follows is one T cell receptor beta chain and its context. The CDR3 is 13 amino acids. Trimming pared 6 bases from V and 2 bases from J, leaving 6 bases between. The germline CDR1 and CDR2 sequences are SGHRS and YFSETQ. This entry belongs to a study of cytomegalovirus exposure and HLA in healthy donors. PCR employed 60 Vbeta and 13 Jbeta primers. Libraries were prepared by immunoSEQ multiplex PCR; TCRdb keeps only in-frame clonotypes and omits some of them. The sample holds 75,000 to 100,000 clones, around 69% seen once. The V gene is TRBV5-1, the J gene TRBJ2-6; no reliable D call. Input material: PBMCs. This sequence originates from an older woman in good health and CMV-seropositive. The CDR3 is CASKEPGANVLTF. The CDR3 DNA reads as TGCGCCAGCAAGGAGCCTGGGGCCAACGTCCTGACTTTC.